Listed here is a single TCR beta chain. In the original processing: Amplified reference gene primers provided the basis for estimating nucleated cell counts. The assay was immunoSEQ multiplex PCR, and TCRdb's table has in-frame clones only and misses some. The D gene and trimming were derived from the DNA, and the V and J assignments and clone size from that table. The table has roughly 60,000 clones, roughly 84% seen once. This entry is derived from a study of blood T cell repertoires in COVID-19. Overall study: Sites across the United States, Italy and Spain contributed samples from acute and convalescent COVID-19. Sources were T cells, B-cell-depleted T cells, or PBMCs; the material itself was cDNA or gDNA.

This receptor was taken from a woman between 55 and 75 years old with acute or convalescent COVID-19. Input material: peripheral blood.

The CDR3 reads CASSEQGTRWNTEAFF. The CDR3 nucleotides are TGTGCCAGCAGTGAACAGGGGACCCGGTGGAACACTGAAGCTTTCTTT. V is TRBV2 and J is TRBJ1-1, with a weak D call TRBD1 (6 bases). CDR1 SNHLY and CDR2 FYNNEI come from the germline V gene. The V end was cut by 2 bases, the J end by 1 base, with 14 bases between. The CDR3 spans 16 residues.